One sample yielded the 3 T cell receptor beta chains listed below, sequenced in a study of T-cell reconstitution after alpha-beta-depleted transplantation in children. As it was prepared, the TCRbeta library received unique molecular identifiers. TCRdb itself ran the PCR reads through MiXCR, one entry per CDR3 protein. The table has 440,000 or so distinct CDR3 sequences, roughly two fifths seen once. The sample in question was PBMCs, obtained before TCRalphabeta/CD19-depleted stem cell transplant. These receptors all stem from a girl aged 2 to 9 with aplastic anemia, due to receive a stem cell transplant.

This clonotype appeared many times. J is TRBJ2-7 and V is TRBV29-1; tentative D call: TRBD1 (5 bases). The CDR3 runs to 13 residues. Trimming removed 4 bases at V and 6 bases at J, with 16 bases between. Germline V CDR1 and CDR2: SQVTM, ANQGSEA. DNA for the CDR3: TGCAGCGTTGCATGGAATAGGGGTGGCGAGCAGTACTTC. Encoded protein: CSVAWNRGGEQYF.

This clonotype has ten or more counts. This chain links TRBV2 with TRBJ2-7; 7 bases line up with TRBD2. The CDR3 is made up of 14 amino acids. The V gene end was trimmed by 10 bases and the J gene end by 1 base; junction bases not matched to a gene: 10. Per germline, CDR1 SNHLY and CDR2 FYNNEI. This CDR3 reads CATKPSSGSYEQYF. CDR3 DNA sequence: TGTGCCACCAAACCCTCTAGCGGTTCCTACGAGCAGTACTTC.

CDR3 amino acids: CASSFSGRRHNEQFF. The CDR3 DNA follows: TGCGCCAGCAGCTTTAGCGGGAGACGGCACAATGAGCAGTTCTTC. This chain joins TRBV5-1 and TRBJ2-1; 9 positions match TRBD2. The CDR3 spans 15 residues. Germline V CDR1 and CDR2: SGHRS, YFSETQ. The V segment lost 2 bases and the J segment 5 bases; nucleotides outside the gene matches: 5.